This T cell receptor (beta chain) was retrieved from a study of T-cell memory formation after mild COVID-19. The study, taken as a whole, reports: Contracting CD4+ clones sat mainly in CM and EM; CD8+ in EMRA. Pre-infection memory contained some responding clones, which suggested that cross-reactive memory had joined.

This clonotype has more than one count but fewer than ten. What it binds is not known. Trimming cost V 2 bases and J 3 bases, with 14 bases left between them. Germline CDR1 SGHTA, CDR2 FQGTGA. This CDR3 contains 15 residues. TCRdb re-analysed the 5' RACE reads in MiXCR, keeping a single row per CDR3 protein. The table has hundreds of thousands of distinct CDR3 sequences, about 23% seen once. The receptor's source is an adult woman who had mild COVID-19 (a few samples of this study predate the infection). Cell type and time point are not known. The chain recombines TRBV7-3 with TRBJ2-7; D is perhaps TRBD1 (5 bases). The sample was PBMCs or a T cell subset sorted from them (not recorded which). The CDR3 here is CASSLSGNRDYEQYF. CDR3 nucleotides: TGTGCCAGCAGCTTATCAGGGAACCGAGACTACGAGCAGTACTTC.